This TCR beta chain is drawn from a study of T cells in Graves' hyperthyroidism and ophthalmopathy. Study findings and constraints: Blood held most thyroid clonotypes expanded above 0.001 frequency. Ophthalmopathy was distinguished from stable hyperthyroidism by 13 V-J signatures.

This clonotype was counted ten times or more. No antigen is known for it. V was pared by 6 bases and J by 5 bases, with 11 bases between. Germline V CDR1 and CDR2: DFQATT, SNEGSKA (reference sequence). The CDR3 sequence is 11 residues long. This sample holds PBMCs from roughly 10 ml fresh peripheral blood. The source material, RNA transcripts, was used to amplify TCR beta CDR3 regions. A first-round RT-PCR of the TCR CDR3 used the HTBI primer set. TCRdb itself ran the multiplex PCR reads through MiXCR, one entry per CDR3 protein. The data hold fewer than 500,000 distinct CDR3 sequences, with approximately 13% observed a single time.

The rearrangement links TRBV20-1 to TRBJ2-7; tentatively, D is TRBD1 (5 bases). Input material: blood. The source of this sequence is a man aged 25-45 years with Graves' hyperthyroidism that later progressed to Graves' ophthalmopathy. CDR3 in amino acids: CSAAQGNEQYF. CDR3 DNA: TGCAGTGCCGCGCAGGGAAACGAGCAGTACTTC.